Following are 25 T cell receptor beta chains from one sample sequenced in a study of blood T cells in healthy people across ages. The second PCR ran roughly 7 to 11 cycles with a sample-barcoded 5' primer and J-beta primers. TCRdb analysed the 5' RACE reads with MiXCR anew, one entry per CDR3 protein. The sample shows about 1.5 million distinct CDR3 sequences, roughly 45% of them seen only once. The sequenced sample consisted of blood. These receptors all stem from a woman between 18 and 29 years old in good health.

This clonotype was counted only a few times. This chain uses TRBV10-3 with TRBJ2-5, with TRBD2 matching over 11 bases. This CDR3 contains 13 residues. Per germline, CDR1 ENHRY and CDR2 SYGVKD. V trimming: 4 bases; J trimming: 5 bases; junction bases outside the gene matches: 0. CDR3 residues: CAISASGGETQYF. The DNA for the CDR3 is TGTGCCATCAGTGCTAGCGGGGGGGAGACCCAGTACTTC.

In regard to this clonotype: A junction end diverges from the germline sequence, so it may reflect a read error. The rearrangement links TRBV27 to TRBJ1-2; 7 nucleotides match TRBD1. Germline loops: CDR1 MNHEY, CDR2 SMNVEV (reference sequence). The CDR3 contains 15 residues. For the CDR3, the DNA is TGTGCCAGCTCCACTGGGACAGAGCTTAACTATGGCTACATCTTC. It translates to CASSTGTELNYGYIF.

A few counts support this clonotype. The CDR3 region has the DNA TGTGCCAGCAGCTTAGGACTAGCCCCTCACCCCCAACCAGATACGCAGTATTTT. As protein: CASSLGLAPHPQPDTQYF. The chain links TRBV7-6 to TRBJ2-3, with 7 bases that match TRBD2. The CDR3 is 18 residues long. Germline CDR1 SGHVS, CDR2 FNYEAQ. Trimming at V came to 1 base and at J to 4 bases, leaving 14 bases not matched to a gene.

This clonotype came up once. The genes are TRBV4-1 and TRBJ2-2; TRBD2 matches at 8 bases. Per the germline V gene, CDR1 is MGHRA and CDR2 is YSYEKL. J gave up 5 bases and V 0 bases, and 5 bases lay outside the gene matches. The CDR3 extends over 16 amino acids. The CDR3 loop is CASSQEGGRSTGELFF. The CDR3 DNA reads as TGCGCCAGCAGCCAAGAGGGCGGGAGGTCTACCGGGGAGCTGTTTTTT.

This clonotype was observed a few times. V is TRBV20-1 and J is TRBJ2-7; no firm D call. CDR3 length: 13 residues. Germline CDR1 reads DFQATT; CDR2 reads SNEGSKA (reference sequence). V was cut by 4 bases and J by 2 bases, with 12 bases left in between. CDR3 region: CSAIPVLAYEQYF. The CDR3 DNA reads as TGCAGTGCTATTCCAGTCCTAGCCTACGAGCAGTACTTC.

On this clonotype: One junction end disagrees with the germline gene, perhaps due to a read error. CDR3 sequence (DNA): TGTGCCTGCAGCTCCAGACGGGCACCAGGGACAGATACGCAGTATTTT. Amino acid sequence: CACSSRRAPGTDTQYF. The V call is TRBV7-2, the J call TRBJ2-3; tentatively, D is TRBD1 (5 bases). The CDR3 has 16 amino acids. CDR1 is SGHTA, CDR2 FQGNSA, per germline.

The CDR3 here is CASSLRVAGVIDTQYF. CDR3 nucleotides: TGTGCCAGCAGCCTGAGGGTAGCGGGAGTGATAGATACGCAGTATTTT. The V gene is TRBV7-8, the J gene TRBJ2-3; 9 bases align to TRBD2. This CDR3 spans 16 amino acids. The ends lost 5 bases at V and 5 bases at J; junction bases unmatched: 11. The V gene's germline CDR1 is SGHVS and CDR2 FQNEAQ.

This clonotype came up a few times. The genes are TRBV29-1 and TRBJ2-7; TRBD1 is a possible D gene (5 bases). Looked up from germline, CDR1 is SQVTM and CDR2 is ANQGSEA. The CDR3 is 13 amino acids. V was trimmed by 4 bases and J by 7 bases, leaving 17 bases between them. The CDR3 spells CSVASAGLDEQYF. CDR3 DNA sequence: TGCAGCGTTGCTTCGGCAGGGCTGGATGAGCAGTACTTC.

Here the CDR3 DNA reads TGTGCCAGCAGTTTAGGGAACGGGGGGGACCAAGAGACCCAGTACTTC. It translates to CASSLGNGGDQETQYF. The genes are TRBV27 and TRBJ2-4, with 8 positions matching TRBD2. The end of the DNA is better explained by TRBJ2-5, so the J call may be wrong. From germline, CDR1 is MNHEY and CDR2 SMNVEV (reference sequence). The CDR3 contains 16 residues.

The chain carries TRBV5-1 and TRBJ2-1, with D unclear. The length of the CDR3 is 17 residues. Between the trimmed V and J ends, which lost 4 bases and 0 bases, there was a span of 17 bases. Germline values: CDR1 SGHRS, CDR2 YFSETQ. In DNA, the CDR3 is TGCGCCAGCAGCCCCTCCACCGGGCAAAGCTCCTACAATGAGCAGTTCTTC. Its translation: CASSPSTGQSSYNEQFF. The full variable domain, its missing parts supplied by reference TRBV5-1 and TRBJ2-1, is KAGVTQTPRYLIKTRGQQVTLSCSPISGHRSVSWYQQTPGQGLQFLFEYFSETQRNKGNFPGRFSGRQFSNSRSEMNVSTLELGDSALYLCASSPSTGQSSYNEQFFGPGTRLTVL.

This clonotype was observed at least ten times. The rearrangement uses TRBV20-1 and TRBJ2-7; the match to TRBD2 covers 10 bases. Trimming took 2 bases from V and 6 from J; bases not matched to a gene: 10. This CDR3 comprises 15 residues. Germline assignment: CDR1 DFQATT and CDR2 SNEGSKA (reference sequence). The CDR3 region is CSARLAGALSSEQYF. The CDR3 bases are TGCAGTGCTAGACTAGCGGGGGCCCTCTCGTCCGAGCAGTACTTC.

The rearrangement joins TRBV10-3 to TRBJ2-1, with D possibly matching TRBD2 (6 bases). V gave up 0 bases and J gave up 9 bases, with 18 bases separating them. The germline CDR1 and CDR2 sequences are ENHRY and SYGVKD. The CDR3 spans 16 residues. This chain's CDR3 is CAISESSGSGSGEQFF. Here the CDR3 DNA reads TGTGCCATCAGTGAGTCATCAGGGTCTGGTAGCGGTGAGCAGTTCTTC.

This clonotype was seen a handful of times. The chain is built from TRBV5-5 and TRBJ2-7; 10 nucleotides agree with TRBD2. Germline V gene sequence: CDR1 SGHKS, CDR2 YYEKEE (reference sequence). This CDR3 comprises 15 residues. Trimming took 1 base from V and 7 from J; bases not matched to a gene: 8. CDR3 nucleotides: TGTGCCAGCAGCTTGAGCGGGAGGGCATTGAAGGAGCAGTACTTC. This gives the protein CASSLSGRALKEQYF.

V gene TRBV4-2 combines with J gene TRBJ2-5; TRBD1 aligns across 9 bases. Germline CDR1 and CDR2: LGHNA and YNFKEQ. Trimming cost V 4 bases and J 3 bases; bases outside gene matches: 6. The CDR3 sequence is 15 residues long. In nucleotides, the CDR3 is TGTGCCAGCAGCCCACGACAGGGGGGAGAAGAGACCCAGTACTTC. Residues: CASSPRQGGEETQYF.

The chain is built from TRBV12-3 or TRBV12-4 and TRBJ1-5; TRBD1 aligns across 7 bases. The CDR3 runs to 14 residues. V gave up 7 bases and J gave up 5 bases; unmatched junction bases: 8. CDR3 protein: CASTGAQGYQPQHF. The CDR3, as DNA: TGTGCCAGCACCGGGGCACAGGGGTATCAGCCCCAGCATTTT.

The chain combines TRBV7-2 with TRBJ2-3; D possibly corresponds to TRBD1 (5 bases). CDR1 is SGHTA and CDR2 is FQGNSA in the germline V gene. V lost 1 base and J lost 4, with 12 bases in between. The CDR3 contains 15 residues. In nucleotides, the CDR3 is TGTGCCAGCAGCTTAGGGGGCAAGCCTGCAGATACGCAGTATTTT. Its translation is CASSLGGKPADTQYF.

The chain joins TRBV6-2 or TRBV6-3 to TRBJ2-5, with 14 positions matching TRBD2. The V segment lost 0 bases and the J segment 11 bases; nucleotides outside the gene matches: 11. The CDR3 length is 17 residues. CDR1 MNHEY and CDR2 SVGEGT come from the germline V gene. The CDR3 loop reads CASSYSTSGGAYNEQYF. The CDR3 DNA reads TGTGCCAGCAGTTACTCGACTAGCGGGGGGGCTTACAATGAGCAGTACTTC.

This clonotype was seen a handful of times. This rearrangement joins TRBV5-1 to TRBJ2-5; TRBD2 matches at 9 bases. This CDR3 spans 16 amino acids. The V segment lost 4 bases and the J segment 2 bases; nucleotides outside the gene matches: 9. Germline CDR1 SGHRS, CDR2 YFSETQ. The CDR3 here is CASSPLAGALQETQYF. The DNA of the CDR3 is TGCGCCAGCAGCCCCTTAGCGGGGGCCCTACAAGAGACCCAGTACTTC. Drawing the rest from reference TRBV5-1 and TRBJ2-5, the complete variable domain is KAGVTQTPRYLIKTRGQQVTLSCSPISGHRSVSWYQQTPGQGLQFLFEYFSETQRNKGNFPGRFSGRQFSNSRSEMNVSTLELGDSALYLCASSPLAGALQETQYFGPGTRLLVL.

This chain connects TRBV5-1 to TRBJ2-3; weak D call: TRBD1 (6 bases). Germline-derived CDR1 and CDR2 are SGHRS and YFSETQ. V lost 5 bases and J 11 bases, leaving 18 bases between the germline ends. The CDR3 is 13 amino acids. For the CDR3, the DNA is TGCGCCAGCAGTACGGCCGCAGGACAGAAGCAGTATTTT. Its protein product is CASSTAAGQKQYF.

The chain joins TRBV25-1 to TRBJ2-3; D possibly corresponds to TRBD2 (5 bases). The CDR3 spans 14 residues. V dropped 2 bases and J dropped 5 bases, with 11 bases sitting between them. Germline V CDR1 and CDR2: MGHDK, SYGVNS. The DNA of the CDR3 is TGTGCCAGCAGTGAAAGGGCTAGCCGAGATACGCAGTATTTT. It translates to CASSERASRDTQYF. Full variable domain (missing parts from reference TRBV25-1 and TRBJ2-3): EADIYQTPRYLVIGTGKKITLECSQTMGHDKMYWYQQDPGMELHLIHYSYGVNSTEKGDLSSESTVSRIRTEHFPLTLESARPSHTSQYLCASSERASRDTQYFGPGTRLTVL.

V gene TRBV6-1 combines with J gene TRBJ2-3, with 9 bases fitting TRBD2. The CDR3 totals 15 residues. V was pared by 4 bases and J by 5 bases, with 7 bases of the junction left unmatched. Germline loops: CDR1 MNHNS, CDR2 SASEGT. The CDR3 nucleotides read TGTGCCAGCAGTGTCGGGACTAGCACCATAGATACGCAGTATTTT. Its translation is CASSVGTSTIDTQYF.

The rearrangement links TRBV20-1 to TRBJ2-4; perhaps TRBD1 as D (5 bases). The CDR3 sequence is 19 residues long. Trimming took off 6 bases at V and 2 bases at J, with 29 bases between the two ends. Germline assignment: CDR1 DFQATT and CDR2 SNEGSKA (reference sequence). Written as DNA, the CDR3 is TGCAGTGCCTCCCACCCGACAGATGAGAGTGGGTGGACCAAAAACATTCAGTACTTC. It yields the protein CSASHPTDESGWTKNIQYF.

A word on this clonotype: This may come from a read error, since a much larger clone is one base off. This rearrangement joins TRBV9 to TRBJ1-6; 7 bases map to TRBD1. The germline V gene has CDR1 SGDLS and CDR2 YYNGEE. The CDR3 loop spans 16 amino acids. CDR3 amino acids: CASSVDLGTVNSPPHF. In DNA form, the CDR3 reads TGTGCCAGCAGCGTAGATTTGGGGACAGTTAATTCCCCCCCCCACTTT.

This chain uses TRBV2 with TRBJ2-2; perhaps TRBD1 as D (6 bases). The CDR3 runs to 15 residues. CDR1 and CDR2 (germline): SNHLY, FYNNEI. The V end lost 6 bases, the J end lost 4 bases, and 15 bases lay between the germline ends. This CDR3 reads CASRAGAVSTGELFF. The CDR3 DNA follows: TGTGCCAGCAGAGCAGGGGCTGTTAGCACCGGGGAGCTGTTTTTT.

This clonotype was seen a handful of times. This rearrangement joins TRBV4-1 to TRBJ2-6; D remains ambiguous. Germline CDR1 MGHRA, CDR2 YSYEKL. This CDR3 is 17 amino acids long. V shed 4 bases and J shed 0 bases, with 13 bases lying between them. CDR3 sequence (DNA): TGCGCCAGCAGCCCTACAGTTGCTAACTCTGGGGCCAACGTCCTGACTTTC. As protein: CASSPTVANSGANVLTF.